The 2 T cell receptor beta chains below were found in one sample sequenced in a study of cytomegalovirus exposure and HLA in healthy donors. 60 Vbeta and 13 Jbeta primers were used in PCR. TCRdb keeps only in-frame clones here, not all; method: immunoSEQ multiplex PCR. The repertoire holds around 130,000 clones, with 84% as singletons. The specimen sequenced was PBMCs. These TCRs come from a man between 50 and 59 years old in good health and CMV-seronegative.

V gene TRBV2 combines with J gene TRBJ1-3; D possibly corresponds to TRBD1 (6 bases). This CDR3 region has 17 residues. V was shortened by 4 bases and J by 0 bases, with 16 bases between the two germline ends. The V gene's germline CDR1 is SNHLY and CDR2 FYNNEI. The CDR3 DNA reads as TGTGCCAGCAGTGGACCGGGACATACGACCTCTGGAAACACCATATATTTT. Its translation: CASSGPGHTTSGNTIYF.

CDR3 residues: CATTRDRMTYGYTF. CDR3 in DNA: TGTGCCACGACCCGGGACAGAATGACATATGGCTACACCTTC. This chain joins TRBV2 and TRBJ1-2; 7 bases match TRBD1. CDR1 and CDR2 (germline): SNHLY, FYNNEI. J gave up 5 bases and V 10 bases, and 13 bases lay outside the gene matches. The CDR3 totals 14 residues.